The 32 T cell receptor beta chains below come from one sample, sequenced in a study of regulatory T cells in long-lasting Graves disease. Building the TCR beta libraries relied on iRepertoire HTBI primers, and CDR3 regions underwent Arm-PCR. TCRdb passed the multiplex PCR reads through MiXCR, listing each CDR3 protein once. The sample holds around 420,000 distinct CDR3 sequences, 15% seen once. The time point here: newly diagnosed GD, antithyroid drugs for less than 3 months. Extracted PBMC RNA gave rise to the TCR library. These same records also appear under a second study, on T cells in Graves' hyperthyroidism and ophthalmopathy.

Sequencing used peripheral blood mononuclear cells (PBMCs), obtained at new diagnosis, from a patient treated with antithyroid drugs. The receptor source for this set is a woman aged 35 to 49 with Graves disease.

This clonotype came up a few times. The chain couples TRBV13 to TRBJ1-2, with D perhaps TRBD1 (5 bases). V dropped 5 bases and J dropped 4 bases, with 14 bases sitting between them. Germline V lookup: CDR1 PRHDT, CDR2 FYEKMQ (reference sequence). The CDR3 sequence is 14 residues long. CDR3: CASSPRQRPYGYTF. CDR3 sequence (DNA): TGTGCCAGCAGCCCCAGACAGCGACCCTATGGCTACACCTTC.

This clonotype was counted at least ten times. This chain uses TRBV28 with TRBJ2-3; no firm D call. The length of the CDR3 is 13 residues. Germline V gene lookup returns CDR1 MDHEN and CDR2 SYDVKM. V was cut by 5 bases and J by 3 bases, with 9 bases left in between. DNA of the CDR3: TGTGCCAGCAGTGACCCCCAGACAGATACGCAGTATTTT. Its translation: CASSDPQTDTQYF.

This clonotype was recorded at least ten times. V usage is TRBV30 and J usage is TRBJ1-6; 8 bases line up with TRBD1. V lost 0 bases and J lost 10; bases outside the gene matches: 5. Germline assignment: CDR1 GTSNPN and CDR2 SVGIG (reference sequence). The CDR3 has 14 amino acids. The DNA of the CDR3 is TGTGCCTGGAGTGTCTACAGGGGGAACTCACCCCTCCACTTT. Its translation: CAWSVYRGNSPLHF.

This clonotype appeared many times. This chain links TRBV28 with TRBJ1-5; D gene ambiguous. Per germline, CDR1 MDHEN and CDR2 SYDVKM. V gave up 3 bases and J gave up 1 base, with 7 bases separating them. This CDR3 is built from 14 residues. The CDR3 region has the DNA TGTGCCAGCAGTTTGACACAGAGCAATCAGCCCCAGCATTTT. Protein: CASSLTQSNQPQHF.

This clonotype showed up many times. The genes are TRBV18 and TRBJ2-1, with TRBD2 matching 13 bases. Germline loops: CDR1 KGHSH, CDR2 LQKENI. After removal of 8 bases from V and 4 bases from J, the junction contained 5 bases not matched to a gene. The CDR3 extends over 15 amino acids. The DNA of the CDR3 is TGTGCCAGCAGCCCGGGACTAGCGGGATACAATGAGCAGTTCTTC. Protein product: CASSPGLAGYNEQFF.

About this clonotype: A much larger clone lies one base from this, so it may be a read error. This sequence joins TRBV24-1 and TRBJ2-7; a weak D match, TRBD2 (6 bases). CDR3 size: 13 residues. CDR1 and CDR2 from the germline V gene are KGHDR and SFDVKD. CDR3 sequence (DNA): TGTGCCACCAGTGATTGGGGGGACGGCGAGCAGTGCTTC. Translating it yields CATSDWGDGEQCF.

The V call is TRBV4-1, the J call TRBJ2-7, with 9 bases lining up with TRBD1. The CDR3 sequence is 15 residues long. The germline V gene encodes CDR1 MGHRA and CDR2 YSYEKL. Trimming cost V 3 bases and J 3 bases; bases outside gene matches: 6. CDR3 protein: CASSQAGTGLYEQYF. The CDR3 DNA is TGCGCCAGCAGCCAGGCCGGGACAGGGCTCTACGAGCAGTACTTC.

In this sample, this clonotype turned up many times. The J gene is TRBJ2-7, the V gene TRBV29-1; TRBD2 matches at 13 bases. CDR3 length equals 14 residues. Germline V gene data show CDR1 as SQVTM and CDR2 as ANQGSEA. The trim removed 4 bases at V and 3 bases at J, leaving 3 bases unmatched. CDR3 bases: TGCAGCGTTGGTGGGACTAGCGGGATCTACGAGCAGTACTTC. It translates to CSVGGTSGIYEQYF.

This clonotype has a count of ten or more. The rearrangement links TRBV6-1 to TRBJ1-6; tentative D call: TRBD1 (5 bases). This CDR3 region has 14 residues. Germline values: CDR1 MNHNS, CDR2 SASEGT. Trimming took 7 bases from V and 5 from J, leaving 12 bases between them. The CDR3: CASTTGTNNSPLHF. The CDR3 DNA is TGTGCCAGCACCACCGGGACCAATAATTCACCCCTCCACTTT.

This clonotype has at least ten counts. The rearrangement links TRBV7-9 to TRBJ2-1, with 9 bases matching TRBD2. The CDR3 is 15 residues long. Trimming removed 1 base from V and 10 bases from J; junction bases left unmatched: 8. CDR1 and CDR2 (germline): SEHNR, FQNEAQ (reference sequence). CDR3 amino acids: CASSLEGLAAQEQFF. CDR3 sequence (DNA): TGTGCCAGCAGCTTAGAGGGACTAGCCGCTCAGGAGCAGTTCTTC.

The J gene is TRBJ1-2, the V gene TRBV3-1; D is unresolved. V lost 0 bases and J lost 4, with 12 bases in between. CDR3 length: 15 amino acids. CDR1 is LGHDT, CDR2 YNNKEL, per germline (reference sequence). CDR3 sequence: CASSQDRSGFYGYTF. DNA for the CDR3: TGTGCCAGCAGCCAAGATCGTTCGGGATTCTATGGCTACACCTTC.

The sample holds many counts of this clonotype. V gene TRBV2 combines with J gene TRBJ2-2; 7 bases line up with TRBD1. Trimming cost V 4 bases and J 1 base; bases outside gene matches: 6. Germline lookup yields CDR1 SNHLY and CDR2 FYNNEI. The CDR3 has 16 residues. CDR3 sequence reads: CASSAQGNKNTGELFF. The CDR3 coding sequence is TGTGCCAGCAGTGCACAGGGGAATAAGAACACCGGGGAGCTGTTTTTT.

Comments on this clonotype: This may stem from a read error, because a much larger clone lies one nucleotide away. The genes are TRBV2 and TRBJ2-7; TRBD1 or TRBD2 may be the D gene (5 bases each). V shed 6 bases and J shed 4 bases, with 13 bases lying between them. Germline CDR1 and CDR2: SNHLY and FYNNEI. This CDR3 is built from 13 residues. CDR3 sequence: CASRRGGSYEQYF. In DNA form, the CDR3 reads TGTGCCAGCAGGAGGGGCGGTAGTTACGAGCAGTACTTC.

This chain joins TRBV19 and TRBJ2-1; 10 positions agree with TRBD2. Germline lookup yields CDR1 LNHDA and CDR2 SQIVND (reference sequence). The CDR3 is 15 amino acids. Losses at the gene ends were 4 bases for V and 3 bases for J; bases not matched to a gene: 3. The CDR3 DNA reads as TGTGCCAGTAGTACTAGCGGGGGATACTACAATGAGCAGTTCTTC. This sequence encodes CASSTSGGYYNEQFF.

This chain uses TRBV6-1 with TRBJ2-1; 13 bases agree with TRBD2. The ends lost 8 bases at V and 8 bases at J; junction bases unmatched: 9. CDR1 is MNHNS and CDR2 is SASEGT in the germline V gene. The length of the CDR3 is 15 residues. In DNA form, the CDR3 reads TGTGCCAGCGGGTTACTAGCGGGAGGGCGGGATGAGCAGTTCTTC. Protein sequence: CASGLLAGGRDEQFF.

Many counts were recorded for this clonotype. The chain combines TRBV28 with TRBJ2-5; no clear D. Germline V gene sequence: CDR1 MDHEN, CDR2 SYDVKM. The CDR3 length is 14 residues. The ends were cut back, 6 bases at V and 0 bases at J, with 11 bases in the middle. The CDR3 nucleotides read TGTGCCAGCAGACCGGCATTGAACCAAGAGACCCAGTACTTC. Translated: CASRPALNQETQYF.

The rearrangement links TRBV7-9 to TRBJ2-1; 8 bases match TRBD1. The CDR3 loop spans 16 amino acids. CDR1 and CDR2 from the germline V gene are SEHNR and FQNEAQ (reference sequence). Trimming took 0 bases from V and 5 from J; bases not matched to a gene: 6. This CDR3 is CASSLAPGQGHNEQFF. The CDR3, as DNA: TGTGCCAGCAGCTTAGCCCCCGGACAGGGCCACAATGAGCAGTTCTTC. Complete variable domain (other parts from reference TRBV7-9 and TRBJ2-1): DTGVSQNPRHKITKRGQNVTFRCDPISEHNRLYWYRQTLGQGPEFLTYFQNEAQLEKSRLLSDRFSAERPKGSFSTLEIQRTEQGDSAMYLCASSLAPGQGHNEQFFGPGTRLTVL.

The chain employs TRBV20-1 and TRBJ2-2; 11 bases map to TRBD2. This CDR3 has 17 residues. Germline loops: CDR1 DFQATT, CDR2 SNEGSKA (reference sequence). V trimming: 1 base; J trimming: 6 bases; junction bases outside the gene matches: 10. The CDR3 coding sequence is TGCAGTGCTAGAGTCCCATTGGGGACTAGCGGTTCCGGGGAGCTGTTTTTT. As protein: CSARVPLGTSGSGELFF.

The chain links TRBV19 to TRBJ2-3; maybe TRBD1 (5 bases). V lost 3 bases, J lost 3 bases, and 13 bases lay in between. CDR3 length: 15 residues. Germline lookup yields CDR1 LNHDA and CDR2 SQIVND (reference sequence). CDR3 sequence reads: CASSILRVGTDTQYF. The CDR3 DNA sequence: TGTGCCAGTAGTATCCTCAGGGTTGGTACAGATACGCAGTATTTT.

This clonotype has ten or more counts. Here the CDR3 DNA reads TGTGCCAGCAGTTTTGGACAGTCGGTTTCGCAGTTCTTC. It yields the protein CASSFGQSVSQFF. The chain has TRBV28 and TRBJ2-1, with D possibly being TRBD1 (6 bases). CDR3 length: 13 amino acids. Germline CDR1 MDHEN, CDR2 SYDVKM. The ends were cut back, 3 bases at V and 12 bases at J, with 15 bases in the middle.

This clonotype was detected ten times or more. V usage is TRBV12-3 or TRBV12-4 and J usage is TRBJ1-5; D call uncertain. This CDR3 spans 12 amino acids. Trimming shortened V by 6 bases and J by 6 bases, and 9 bases separated the two germline ends. CDR3 region: CASRAESQPQHF. CDR3 DNA sequence: TGTGCCAGCAGGGCAGAGAGTCAGCCCCAGCATTTT.

This clonotype showed up many times. This rearrangement joins TRBV11-3 to TRBJ2-3; 10 bases match TRBD2. V lost 4 bases, J lost 10 bases, and 17 bases stayed unmatched. Germline V gene data show CDR1 as SGHNT and CDR2 as YENEEA. The CDR3 runs 17 residues. The CDR3 reads CASSSQSDLAGVSPQYF. The CDR3 DNA is TGTGCCAGCAGCTCTCAGTCCGACCTAGCGGGAGTATCCCCGCAGTATTTT.

This clonotype was picked up many times. The gene calls are TRBV12-3 or TRBV12-4 and TRBJ1-1; D is uncertain. The germline V and J ends were trimmed by 3 bases and 3 bases, with 8 bases remaining between them. The CDR3 is 13 residues long. The CDR3 DNA reads TGTGCCAGCAGTTTCACCTTCGACACTGAAGCTTTCTTT. It yields the protein CASSFTFDTEAFF.

This clonotype was counted ten times or more. The chain is built from TRBV27 and TRBJ2-5; no definite D call. CDR1 and CDR2 from the germline V gene are MNHEY and SMNVEV (reference sequence). The CDR3 totals 15 residues. Trimming stripped 0 bases from V and 1 base from J, with 9 bases between. CDR3 sequence (DNA): TGTGCCAGCAGTTTATCGGAGACCATCCAAGAGACCCAGTACTTC. It encodes CASSLSETIQETQYF.

The chain employs TRBV11-2 and TRBJ2-5, with TRBD1 matching 7 bases. The CDR3 consists of 15 residues. V was clipped by 1 base and J by 5 bases; unmatched bases: 7. CDR1 is SGHAT, CDR2 FQNNGV, per germline. This CDR3 is CASSLGDREGETQYF. In DNA, the CDR3 is TGTGCCAGCAGCTTAGGTGACAGGGAAGGGGAGACCCAGTACTTC.

This clonotype was detected many times. The chain employs TRBV18 and TRBJ1-5; the match to TRBD1 covers 12 bases. Germline V gene lookup returns CDR1 KGHSH and CDR2 LQKENI. CDR3 length: 16 amino acids. V shed 0 bases and J 5 bases; nucleotides not matched to a gene: 2. The DNA for the CDR3 is TGTGCCAGCTCACCACCCGGGACAGGGGGCGATCAGCCCCAGCATTTT. Protein sequence: CASSPPGTGGDQPQHF.

This clonotype came up many times. CDR3 loop: CAISEIIAGPTDTQYF. The CDR3 nucleotides are TGTGCCATCAGTGAGATCATCGCCGGACCCACAGATACGCAGTATTTT. The chain is built from TRBV10-3 and TRBJ2-3; D unclear. Germline V CDR1 and CDR2: ENHRY, SYGVKD. CDR3 length: 16 residues. V dropped 2 bases and J dropped 2 bases, with 14 bases sitting between them.

This clonotype was found many times. The V and J genes are TRBV12-3 or TRBV12-4 and TRBJ2-7; 13 nucleotides match TRBD2. Unmatched junction bases numbered 7, after V lost 2 bases and J lost 3 bases. CDR3 size: 17 residues. This CDR3 is CASSLRTSGREGYEQYF. The CDR3 DNA sequence: TGTGCCAGCAGTTTACGGACTAGCGGGAGAGAAGGCTACGAGCAGTACTTC.

V gene TRBV7-9 combines with J gene TRBJ1-2, with unresolved D. V lost 5 bases, J lost 8 bases, and 12 bases lay in between. Germline lookup yields CDR1 SEHNR and CDR2 FQNEAQ (reference sequence). The CDR3 has 12 amino acids. The CDR3 region has the DNA TGTGCCAGCAGCCCCCTGGAGGGAGGCTACACCTTC. Its protein is CASSPLEGGYTF.

This clonotype came up many times. V is TRBV11-3 and J is TRBJ2-1; D is undetermined. Trimming left V 3 bases short and J 7 bases short, with 16 bases between. CDR3 size: 15 residues. Germline V gene sequence: CDR1 SGHNT, CDR2 YENEEA. Here the CDR3 DNA reads TGTGCCAGCAGCTTTACACCACGTAATAGGAATGAGCAGTTCTTC. Translating gives CASSFTPRNRNEQFF.

This clonotype was picked up many times. The rearrangement uses TRBV12-3 or TRBV12-4 and TRBJ2-1, with TRBD2 matching 10 bases. Trimming cost V 4 bases and J 4 bases; bases outside gene matches: 13. There are 18 residues in the CDR3. The chain's CDR3 is CASSWRTSGVIGYNEQFF. The CDR3 DNA reads as TGTGCCAGCAGTTGGAGGACTAGCGGAGTCATCGGATACAATGAGCAGTTCTTC.

V gene TRBV2 combines with J gene TRBJ1-3, with D maybe TRBD1 (6 bases). Germline CDR1 reads SNHLY; CDR2 reads FYNNEI. CDR3 size: 15 residues. Between the trimmed V and J ends, which lost 6 bases and 0 bases, there was a span of 12 bases. The CDR3 nucleotides read TGTGCCAGCAGGAGGACAGACCACTCTGGAAACACCATATATTTT. Its translation: CASRRTDHSGNTIYF.